This T cell receptor (beta chain) stems from a study of Siglec-9 on CD8 T cells in melanoma. Regarding the study as a whole: Siglec-9 reportedly marks and regulates an effector memory CD8+ T-cell subset apparently accumulating in melanoma tumors.

In germline, CDR1 is SGHNT, CDR2 YYREEE (reference sequence). V lost 2 bases and J lost 3, with 11 bases in between. The CDR3 covers 14 residues. The table lists this clone with a count of one. The antigen is unknown. Some clones are missing from TCRdb's copy, which holds only in-frame ones; the method was immunoSEQ multiplex PCR. The table shows 30,000 or so clones, with 75% to 85% occurring only once. Sequencing input: Siglec-9- CD8+ T cells sorted from blood. This chain connects TRBV5-4 to TRBJ1-2; D ambiguous. This TCR derives from a human donor in good health. For the CDR3, the DNA is TGTGCCAGCAGCTTTAGGACGGAATACTATGGCTACACCTTC. It codes for CASSFRTEYYGYTF.